The present T cell receptor beta chain was sequenced within a study of blood T cell repertoires in COVID-19. This CDR3 comprises 14 residues. Trimming at V came to 7 bases and at J to 1 base, leaving 6 bases not matched to a gene. CDR1 and CDR2 from the germline V gene are SNHLY and FYNNEI. Original analysis: Amplification of reference gene primers provided the estimated nucleated cell counts. TCRdb keeps only in-frame clones here, not all; method: immunoSEQ multiplex PCR. The V and J calls and clone size come from that table; D and trimming were worked out from the DNA. The table has some 190,000 clones, 84% seen once.

The receptor's source is a woman aged 70 to 79 with active or convalescent COVID-19. Sequenced sample: peripheral blood. This rearrangement joins TRBV2 to TRBJ1-1; 7 nucleotides align to TRBD1. CDR3 bases: TGTGCCAGCACGACAGGGTATGGGAACACTGAAGCTTTCTTT. Its protein product is CASTTGYGNTEAFF.